Sequencing of this T cell receptor beta chain was carried out in a study of blood T cell repertoires in COVID-19. At the level of the study: The study drew acute and convalescent COVID-19 samples from the United States, Italy and Spain. Sources were T cells, B-cell-depleted T cells, or PBMCs; the material itself was cDNA or gDNA.

The authors' processing: Reference gene primer amplification yielded estimated nucleated cell counts. Clones were read by immunoSEQ multiplex PCR, and TCRdb kept only the in-frame ones, dropping some. The V and J calls and clone size come from that table; D and trimming were worked out from the DNA. The table has some 64,000 clones, over 75% seen once. This clone is a singleton in its sample. The CDR3 has 13 residues. Germline CDR1 is SGHRS and CDR2 is YFSETQ. Between the trimmed V and J ends, which lost 0 bases and 7 bases, there was a span of 10 bases. The receptor's source is a man aged 45-60 years with active COVID-19. This rearrangement joins TRBV5-1 to TRBJ1-2; D unresolved. The sample was peripheral blood. DNA of the CDR3: TGCGCCAGCAGCTTGGGGAAGGGAGGTGGCTACACCTTC. Protein product: CASSLGKGGGYTF.